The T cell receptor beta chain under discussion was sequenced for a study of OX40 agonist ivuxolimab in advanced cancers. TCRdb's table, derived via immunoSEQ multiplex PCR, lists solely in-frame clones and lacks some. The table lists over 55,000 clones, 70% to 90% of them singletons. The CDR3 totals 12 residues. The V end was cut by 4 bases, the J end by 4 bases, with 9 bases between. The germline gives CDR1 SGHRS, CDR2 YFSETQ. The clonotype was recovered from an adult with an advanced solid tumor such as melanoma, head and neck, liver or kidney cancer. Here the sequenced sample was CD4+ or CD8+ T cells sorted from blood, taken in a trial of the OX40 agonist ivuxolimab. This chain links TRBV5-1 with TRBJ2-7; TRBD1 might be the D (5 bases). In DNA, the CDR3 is TGCGCCAGCAGCCCAGACAGTTACGAGCAGTACTTC. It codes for CASSPDSYEQYF. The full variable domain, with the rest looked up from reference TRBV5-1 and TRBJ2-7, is KAGVTQTPRYLIKTRGQQVTLSCSPISGHRSVSWYQQTPGQGLQFLFEYFSETQRNKGNFPGRFSGRQFSNSRSEMNVSTLELGDSALYLCASSPDSYEQYFGPGTRLTVT.